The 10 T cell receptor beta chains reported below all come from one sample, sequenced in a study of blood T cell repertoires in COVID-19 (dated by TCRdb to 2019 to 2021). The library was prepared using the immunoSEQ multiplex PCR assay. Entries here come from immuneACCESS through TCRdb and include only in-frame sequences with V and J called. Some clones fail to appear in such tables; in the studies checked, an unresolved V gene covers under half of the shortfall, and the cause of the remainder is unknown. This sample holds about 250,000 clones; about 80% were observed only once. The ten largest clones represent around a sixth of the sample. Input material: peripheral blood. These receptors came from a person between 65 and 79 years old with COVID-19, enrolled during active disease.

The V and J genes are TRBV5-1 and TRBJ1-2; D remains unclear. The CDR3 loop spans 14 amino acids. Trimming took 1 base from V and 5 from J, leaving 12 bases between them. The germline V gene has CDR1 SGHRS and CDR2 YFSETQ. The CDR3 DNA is TGCGCCAGCAGCTTGTCCGGCGGAGAATATGGCTACACCTTC. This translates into CASSLSGGEYGYTF.

The chain's CDR3 is CASSQGATSSYEQYF. The CDR3 bases are TGTGCCAGCAGCCAAGGGGCGACGAGCTCCTACGAGCAGTACTTC. The chain uses TRBV3-1 (or the pseudogene TRBV3-2) and TRBJ2-7, with no clear D. V was pared by 1 base and J by 0 bases, with 10 bases between. The CDR3 consists of 15 residues. Germline-derived CDR1 and CDR2 are LGHDT and YNNKEL (reference sequence).

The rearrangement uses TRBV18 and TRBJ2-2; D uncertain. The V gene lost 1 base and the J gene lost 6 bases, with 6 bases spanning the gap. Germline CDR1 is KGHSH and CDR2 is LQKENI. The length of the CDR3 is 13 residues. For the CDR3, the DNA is TGTGCCAGCTCACCACTGAGGTCCGGGGAGCTGTTTTTT. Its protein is CASSPLRSGELFF. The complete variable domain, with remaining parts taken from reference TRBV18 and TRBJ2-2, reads NAGVMQNPRHLVRRRGQEARLRCSPMKGHSHVYWYRQLPEEGLKFMVYLQKENIIDESGMPKERFSAEFPKEGPSILRIQQVVRGDSAAYFCASSPLRSGELFFGEGSRLTVL.

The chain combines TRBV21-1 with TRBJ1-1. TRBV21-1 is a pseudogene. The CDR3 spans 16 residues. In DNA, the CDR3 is TGTGCCAGCAGCAAAGGATCGTGGGGAGGGCAGGGAGAAGCTTTCTTT. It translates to CASSKGSWGGQGEAFF.

In DNA form, the CDR3 reads TGTGCCAGTAGTATGGGGACAGGTGTTATCGCTGAAGCTTTCTTT. Its translation is CASSMGTGVIAEAFF. This chain links TRBV19 with TRBJ1-1; TRBD1 agrees at 8 bases. Trimming removed 3 bases from V and 6 bases from J; junction bases left unmatched: 9. This CDR3 contains 15 residues. Germline-derived CDR1 and CDR2 are LNHDA and SQIVND (reference sequence).

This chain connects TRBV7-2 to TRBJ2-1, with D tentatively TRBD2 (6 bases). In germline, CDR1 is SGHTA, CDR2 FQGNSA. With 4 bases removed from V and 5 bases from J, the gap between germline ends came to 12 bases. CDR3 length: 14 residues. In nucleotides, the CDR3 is TGTGCCAGCAGCTGGTTCGGGGGACACAATGAGCAGTTCTTC. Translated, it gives CASSWFGGHNEQFF.

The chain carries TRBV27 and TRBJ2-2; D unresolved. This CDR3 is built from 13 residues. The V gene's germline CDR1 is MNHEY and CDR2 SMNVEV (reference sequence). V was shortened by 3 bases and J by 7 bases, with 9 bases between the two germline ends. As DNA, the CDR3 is TGTGCCAGCAGTTTGTCGGCAGGCGGGGAGCTGTTTTTT. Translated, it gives CASSLSAGGELFF.

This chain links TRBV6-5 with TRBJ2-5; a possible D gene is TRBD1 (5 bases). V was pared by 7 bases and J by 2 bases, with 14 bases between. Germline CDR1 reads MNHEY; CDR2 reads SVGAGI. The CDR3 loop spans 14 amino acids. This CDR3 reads CASNPQGIQETQYF. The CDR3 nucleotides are TGTGCCAGCAACCCCCAGGGAATACAAGAGACCCAGTACTTC.

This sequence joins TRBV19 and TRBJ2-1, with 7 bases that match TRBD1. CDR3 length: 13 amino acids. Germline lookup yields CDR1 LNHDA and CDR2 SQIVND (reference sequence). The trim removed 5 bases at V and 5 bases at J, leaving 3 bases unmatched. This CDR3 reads CASSRTGDNEQFF. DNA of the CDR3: TGTGCCAGTAGTCGGACAGGAGACAATGAGCAGTTCTTC.

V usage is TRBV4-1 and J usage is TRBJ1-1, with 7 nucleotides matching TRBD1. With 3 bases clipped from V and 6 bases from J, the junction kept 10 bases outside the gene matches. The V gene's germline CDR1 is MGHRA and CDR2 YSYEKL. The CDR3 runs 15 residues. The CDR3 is CASSHIDRETAEAFF. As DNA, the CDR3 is TGCGCCAGCAGCCACATTGACAGGGAAACGGCTGAAGCTTTCTTT.